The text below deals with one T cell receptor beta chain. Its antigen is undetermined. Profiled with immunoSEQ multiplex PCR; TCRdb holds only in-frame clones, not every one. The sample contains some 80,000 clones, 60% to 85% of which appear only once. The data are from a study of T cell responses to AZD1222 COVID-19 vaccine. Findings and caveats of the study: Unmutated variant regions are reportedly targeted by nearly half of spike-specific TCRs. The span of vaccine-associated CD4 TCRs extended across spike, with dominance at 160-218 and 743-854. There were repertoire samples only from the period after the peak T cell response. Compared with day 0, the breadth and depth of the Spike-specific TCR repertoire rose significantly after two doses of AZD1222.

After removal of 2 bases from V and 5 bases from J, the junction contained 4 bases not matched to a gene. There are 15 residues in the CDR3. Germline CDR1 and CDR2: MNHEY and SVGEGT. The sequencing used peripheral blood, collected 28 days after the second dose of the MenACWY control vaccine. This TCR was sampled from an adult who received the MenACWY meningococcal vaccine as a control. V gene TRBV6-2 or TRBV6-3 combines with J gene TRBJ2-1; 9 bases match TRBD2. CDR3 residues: CASSYKRGENNEQFF. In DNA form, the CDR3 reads TGTGCCAGCAGTTACAAGCGGGGGGAGAACAATGAGCAGTTCTTC.